The 21 T cell receptor beta chains given below trace back to one sample, sequenced in a study of OX40 agonist ivuxolimab in advanced cancers. The method was immunoSEQ multiplex PCR; TCRdb's version includes in-frame clones alone and lacks a portion of them. The sample lists about 83,000 clones, more than 80% occurring once. The input for sequencing was CD4+ or CD8+ T cells sorted from blood, taken in a trial of the OX40 agonist ivuxolimab. The receptors were sampled from an adult with an advanced solid tumor such as melanoma, head and neck, liver or kidney cancer.

This clone was seen only a few times. The gene calls are TRBV5-4 and TRBJ1-1; D is unresolved. The CDR3 loop spans 15 amino acids. CDR1 SGHNT and CDR2 YYREEE come from the germline V gene (reference sequence). The V end lost 6 bases, the J end lost 1 base, and 16 bases lay between the germline ends. The CDR3, as DNA: TGTGCCAGCAACCTTGACCCGGTCGGGAACACTGAAGCTTTCTTT. Translation gives CASNLDPVGNTEAFF.

This chain joins TRBV13 and TRBJ2-1; TRBD2 matches 12 bases. CDR3 size: 20 residues. J was trimmed by 9 bases and V by 2 bases; bases with no gene match: 20. Germline lookup yields CDR1 PRHDT and CDR2 FYEKMQ (reference sequence). The CDR3 loop is CASSLRLVSSGRALHGEQFF. In nucleotides, the CDR3 is TGTGCCAGCAGCTTACGTCTGGTGTCTAGCGGGAGGGCTCTACACGGTGAGCAGTTCTTC.

The V gene is TRBV5-5, the J gene TRBJ2-6, with D uncertain. The V gene's germline CDR1 is SGHKS and CDR2 YYEKEE (reference sequence). The CDR3 has 15 amino acids. V lost 0 bases and J lost 1, with 5 bases in between. Here the CDR3 DNA reads TGTGCCAGCAGCTTGGTTCCTTCTGGGGCCAACGTCCTGACTTTC. Its protein product is CASSLVPSGANVLTF.

Concerning this clone itself: Different DNA sequences within this sample yield the same CDR3. V and J are TRBV6-5 and TRBJ1-2; tentative D call: TRBD1 (5 bases). Germline V gene lookup returns CDR1 MNHEY and CDR2 SVGAGI. The CDR3 is 13 amino acids. V lost 0 bases and J lost 5, with 7 bases in between. The CDR3 loop is CASSYSGTYGYTF. The CDR3 nucleotides read TGTGCCAGCAGTTACTCGGGGACGTATGGCTACACCTTC.

The chain combines TRBV4-1 with TRBJ1-1; 9 nucleotides agree with TRBD1. This CDR3 is 17 amino acids long. The germline V gene has CDR1 MGHRA and CDR2 YSYEKL. V gave up 3 bases and J gave up 7 bases; unmatched junction bases: 15. CDR3 region: CASSQLALTGGFYEAFF. The CDR3 DNA reads as TGCGCCAGCAGCCAGCTCGCTTTGACAGGGGGTTTTTATGAAGCTTTCTTT.

The V call is TRBV9, the J call TRBJ2-3; 8 nucleotides line up with TRBD1. Trimming removed 2 bases from V and 5 bases from J; junction bases left unmatched: 7. Per the germline V gene, CDR1 is SGDLS and CDR2 is YYNGEE. The CDR3 loop spans 15 amino acids. The CDR3 nucleotides read TGTGCCAGCAGCGTTGGGCAGGGGGCTCTAGATACGCAGTATTTT. Amino acids: CASSVGQGALDTQYF.

V usage is TRBV6-6 and J usage is TRBJ2-3, with D possibly TRBD1 on 6 matching bases. Germline V gene sequence: CDR1 MNHNY, CDR2 SVGAGI (reference sequence). Trimming removed 7 bases from V and 5 bases from J, with 10 bases in between. The CDR3 extends over 12 amino acids. The CDR3 DNA follows: TGTGCCAGCATCAAAGGGGGAGATACGCAGTATTTT. This encodes CASIKGGDTQYF.

The V call is TRBV13, the J call TRBJ2-7; TRBD1 matches 9 bases. The CDR3 spans 15 residues. Trimming removed 2 bases from V and 5 bases from J; junction bases left unmatched: 7. Germline assignment: CDR1 PRHDT and CDR2 FYEKMQ (reference sequence). The DNA for the CDR3 is TGTGCCAGCAGCTTACCCCGGGACAGGGCCCACGAGCAGTACTTC. Translation: CASSLPRDRAHEQYF.

Here the CDR3 reads CASSLNDGYTF. CDR3 bases: TGTGCCAGCAGTCTAAATGATGGCTACACCTTC. The chain recombines TRBV28 with TRBJ1-2, with D hard to call. V dropped 5 bases and J dropped 6 bases, with 7 bases sitting between them. This CDR3 comprises 11 residues. CDR1 MDHEN and CDR2 SYDVKM come from the germline V gene.

This clone was picked up one time. The CDR3 here is CASSEAGRGDTQYF. The DNA for the CDR3 is TGTGCCAGCAGCGAGGCGGGCCGGGGAGATACGCAGTATTTT. This chain uses TRBV7-3 with TRBJ2-3; perhaps TRBD2 as D (5 bases). Trimming removed 5 bases from V and 5 bases from J, with 14 bases in between. The CDR3 has 14 amino acids. The germline V gene has CDR1 SGHTA and CDR2 FQGTGA.

V is TRBV29-1 and J is TRBJ2-2; D is possibly TRBD1 or TRBD2 (5 bases each). In germline, CDR1 is SQVTM, CDR2 ANQGSEA. CDR3 length equals 15 residues. Between the trimmed V and J ends, which lost 5 bases and 2 bases, there was a span of 15 bases. The CDR3 region has the DNA TGCAGCGTTCTCAGCCGGGACCGAAACACCGGGGAGCTGTTTTTT. Encoded protein: CSVLSRDRNTGELFF.

The chain carries TRBV11-2 and TRBJ2-1; D remains unclear. CDR1 and CDR2 (germline): SGHAT, FQNNGV. V gave up 1 base and J gave up 6 bases, with 7 bases separating them. CDR3 length equals 13 residues. This chain's CDR3 is CASSLAGGNEQFF. The CDR3 region has the DNA TGTGCCAGCAGCTTAGCCGGTGGCAATGAGCAGTTCTTC.

V and J are TRBV28 and TRBJ2-2; D is possibly TRBD1 or TRBD2 (5 bases each). The V and J ends lost 0 bases and 3 bases respectively, with 5 bases between them. The germline CDR1 and CDR2 sequences are MDHEN and SYDVKM. The CDR3 covers 14 residues. The CDR3 sequence is CASSLWGDTGELFF. DNA for the CDR3: TGTGCCAGCAGTTTATGGGGGGACACCGGGGAGCTGTTTTTT.

The table lists this clone with a count of one. The J gene is TRBJ2-1, the V gene TRBV6-1; D might be TRBD1 or TRBD2, each matching 5 bases. V was trimmed by 6 bases and J by 8 bases, leaving 20 bases between them. The CDR3 has 15 amino acids. Germline assignment: CDR1 MNHNS and CDR2 SASEGT. Here the CDR3 reads CASSFSGGGQYEQFF. The CDR3 DNA follows: TGTGCCAGCAGCTTCAGTGGAGGCGGACAATATGAGCAGTTCTTC.

The chain carries TRBV9 and TRBJ2-1, with D maybe TRBD2 (6 bases). The CDR3 is 14 amino acids. The V gene lost 0 bases and the J gene lost 5 bases, with 9 bases spanning the gap. Per the germline V gene, CDR1 is SGDLS and CDR2 is YYNGEE. Here the CDR3 DNA reads TGTGCCAGCAGCGTAGAAACTAGCCACAATGAGCAGTTCTTC. It codes for CASSVETSHNEQFF.

The genes are TRBV9 and TRBJ2-7; 7 positions match TRBD1. With 2 bases clipped from V and 3 bases from J, the junction kept 2 bases outside the gene matches. Germline values: CDR1 SGDLS, CDR2 YYNGEE. CDR3 length: 13 amino acids. CDR3 residues: CASSVGDSYEQYF. Here the CDR3 DNA reads TGTGCCAGCAGCGTCGGGGACAGCTACGAGCAGTACTTC.

The CDR3 spells CASSDLGTHYEQYF. For the CDR3, the DNA is TGTGCCAGCAGTGATCTGGGAACCCACTACGAGCAGTACTTC. J is TRBJ2-7 and V is TRBV6-1; D remains ambiguous. The CDR3 is 14 amino acids. Per germline, CDR1 MNHNS and CDR2 SASEGT. V was clipped by 3 bases and J by 3 bases, with 12 bases between them.

V is TRBV6-5 and J is TRBJ1-1, with D unclear. The length of the CDR3 is 14 residues. Per the germline V gene, CDR1 is MNHEY and CDR2 is SVGAGI. Trimming cost V 0 bases and J 6 bases, with 11 bases left between them. The CDR3 spells CASSYSNIAAEAFF. CDR3 nucleotide sequence: TGTGCCAGCAGTTACTCGAATATAGCGGCTGAAGCTTTCTTT.

The V call is TRBV9, the J call TRBJ2-1; 8 positions match TRBD2. CDR3 size: 14 residues. V was clipped by 3 bases and J by 5 bases; unmatched bases: 4. Germline lookup yields CDR1 SGDLS and CDR2 YYNGEE. The CDR3, as DNA: TGTGCCAGCAGCGGGATTAGCGGGAACAATGAGCAGTTCTTC. This codes for CASSGISGNNEQFF. Supplemented by reference TRBV9 and TRBJ2-1, the full variable domain reads DSGVTQTPKHLITATGQRVTLRCSPRSGDLSVYWYQQSLDQGLQFLIQYYNGEERAKGNILERFSAQQFPDLHSELNLSSLELGDSALYFCASSGISGNNEQFFGPGTRLTVL.

This chain connects TRBV5-6 to TRBJ2-3; the D gene is possibly TRBD1 (5 bases). The CDR3 runs 14 residues. V was clipped by 2 bases and J by 4 bases, with 11 bases between them. Germline lookup yields CDR1 SGHDT and CDR2 YYEEEE. CDR3 coding DNA: TGTGCCAGCAGCTTCGACAGAATCCCAGATACGCAGTATTTT. Amino acid sequence: CASSFDRIPDTQYF.

This chain joins TRBV21-1 and TRBJ1-3. TRBV21-1 is noted as a pseudogene. This CDR3 is built from 17 residues. CDR3 DNA: TGTGCCAGCAGCAAACCCGCCAGGCGGTGCTCTGGAAACACCATATATTTT. Protein product: CASSKPARRCSGNTIYF.